This T cell receptor beta chain was found in a study of CD8 T cells in Susac syndrome. Findings and limits, study-wide: There was no clonal expansion in the CD4+ T cell repertoires of Susac syndrome.

An input of about 0.5 to 1 ug of RNA was subjected to reverse transcription using random hexamers. TCRdb processed the immunoSEQ multiplex PCR reads anew with MiXCR; each CDR3 protein has one entry. The sample has about 140,000 distinct CDR3 sequences; over 90% are singletons. The CDR3 consists of 17 residues. The V and J ends lost 4 bases and 6 bases respectively, with 22 bases between them. The germline V gene has CDR1 GTSNPN and CDR2 SVGIG (reference sequence). Of note for this clonotype: Its specificity is unknown.

TEMRA cells were FACS-enriched, and CD8+ and CD4+ T cells were isolated negatively. The sequenced sample consisted of CD4+ T cells from PBMCs. This sequence was found in a human donor with Susac syndrome. The chain combines TRBV30 with TRBJ2-6; perhaps D is TRBD1 or TRBD2 (5 bases each). As DNA, the CDR3 is TGTGCCTGGAACTACGTTGGGACGGAGCGAAAGGCCAACGTCCTGACTTTC. Protein sequence: CAWNYVGTERKANVLTF. The whole variable domain, remainder taken from reference TRBV30 and TRBJ2-6, is SQTIHQWPATLVQPVGSPLSLECTVEGTSNPNLYWYRQAAGRGLQLLFYSVGIGQISSEVPQNLSASRPQDRQFILSSKKLLLSDSGFYLCAWNYVGTERKANVLTFGAGSRLTVL.